This T cell receptor (beta chain) was sequenced in a study of T cell repertoires in cytomegalovirus infection. TCRdb re-derived calls from the reads in MiXCR, one entry per CDR3 protein. The sample records roughly 160,000 distinct CDR3 sequences, roughly a fifth being singletons. A few counts support this clonotype. Its antigen is still unknown. CDR3 length: 13 residues. Per germline, CDR1 MNHEY and CDR2 SMNVEV (reference sequence). Trimming removed 6 bases from V and 5 bases from J; junction bases left unmatched: 3. The sample in question was CD8+ T cells from cultured PBMCs, obtained from culture after CMV antigen stimulation. The TCR sequence derives from a human donor in good health (CMV status not recorded). Some clones in this sample may be carry-over from other donors' samples. The chain joins TRBV27 to TRBJ2-3, with 9 positions matching TRBD1. CDR3 sequence: CASSRDREDTQYF. The CDR3 bases are TGTGCCAGCAGCCGGGACAGGGAAGATACGCAGTATTTT.